Below are 3 T cell receptor beta chains sequenced from a single sample in a study of T cell responses to AZD1222 COVID-19 vaccine. Clones were sequenced by immunoSEQ multiplex PCR, and TCRdb holds only the in-frame ones, with some missing. The sample lists about 86,000 clones; around 73% were seen once. Sample: peripheral blood, taken on day 0 of AZD1222 vaccination. The receptors were gathered from an adult in good health.

The chain is built from TRBV3-1 (or the pseudogene TRBV3-2) and TRBJ1-6; possibly TRBD1 for D (6 bases). CDR1 is LGHDT and CDR2 is YNNKEL in the germline V gene (reference sequence). V was cut by 4 bases and J by 0 bases, with 16 bases left in between. This CDR3 has 18 amino acids. The DNA for the CDR3 is TGTGCCAGCAGCCGGGCCAGGGGAAGGGGCTCCTATAATTCACCCCTCCACTTT. Residues: CASSRARGRGSYNSPLHF.

The chain links TRBV5-1 to TRBJ2-5; TRBD2 matches at 9 bases. The germline gives CDR1 SGHRS, CDR2 YFSETQ. There are 15 residues in the CDR3. Trimming took 2 bases from V and 5 from J; bases not matched to a gene: 7. CDR3 nucleotides: TGCGCCAGCAGCTTCGGGCTAGCGGGAATTGAGACCCAGTACTTC. Translating gives CASSFGLAGIETQYF.

The chain employs TRBV5-6 and TRBJ2-7; D is possibly TRBD1 (5 bases). CDR1 SGHDT and CDR2 YYEEEE come from the germline V gene. V lost 4 bases to trimming and J lost 2 bases, with 13 bases between them. This CDR3 contains 14 residues. The CDR3, as DNA: TGTGCCAGCAGCCTGGGGCAGGCGACCTACGAGCAGTACTTC. As protein: CASSLGQATYEQYF. The complete variable domain, with remaining parts taken from reference TRBV5-6 and TRBJ2-7, reads DAGVTQSPTHLIKTRGQQVTLRCSPKSGHDTVSWYQQALGQGPQFIFQYYEEEERQRGNFPDRFSGHQFPNYSSELNVNALLLGDSALYLCASSLGQATYEQYFGPGTRLTVT.